The TCR beta chain under discussion was sequenced for a study of cytomegalovirus exposure and HLA in healthy donors. This clone was detected only once. Its target is not known. Overall study results and limits: V segments that were indistinguishable, TRBV6-2 and TRBV6-3 among them, were omitted from analysis. Trimming of TCR beta V- and J-genes showed a link, identified in a later analysis, to a missense DCLRE1C variant. Most TCR sequences were rare, but some public TCRs occurred in many donors.

This CDR3 is 17 amino acids long. CDR1 and CDR2 (germline): SGHRS, YFSETQ. Trimming removed 0 bases at V and 8 bases at J, with 20 bases between. 60 Vbeta and 13 Jbeta primers were used in PCR. Clones were sequenced by immunoSEQ multiplex PCR, and TCRdb holds only the in-frame ones, with some missing. The repertoire holds about 170,000 clones, over 80% seen once, with over 2% in the top ten. The source of this sequence is a male donor in good health and CMV-seronegative. The rearrangement joins TRBV5-1 to TRBJ1-4, with D uncertain. Sequencing was done on a sample of PBMCs. The CDR3 nucleotides read TGCGCCAGCAGCTTGGCCGATACAGCTCTTATTGGGGAAAAACTGTTTTTT. It specifies CASSLADTALIGEKLFF.